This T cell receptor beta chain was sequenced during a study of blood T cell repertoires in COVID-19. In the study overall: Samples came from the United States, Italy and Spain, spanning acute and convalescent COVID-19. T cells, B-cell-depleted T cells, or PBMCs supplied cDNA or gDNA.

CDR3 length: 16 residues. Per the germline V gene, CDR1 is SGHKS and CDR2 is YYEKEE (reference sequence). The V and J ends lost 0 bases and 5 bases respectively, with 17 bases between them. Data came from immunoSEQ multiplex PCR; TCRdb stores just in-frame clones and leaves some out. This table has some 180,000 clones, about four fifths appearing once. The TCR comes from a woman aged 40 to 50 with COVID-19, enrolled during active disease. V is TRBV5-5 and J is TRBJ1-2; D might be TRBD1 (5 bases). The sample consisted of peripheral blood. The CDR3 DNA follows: TGTGCCAGCAGCTTGGTGGTTGGGCAGGGTCTATATGGCTACACCTTC. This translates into CASSLVVGQGLYGYTF.